The 32 T cell receptor beta chains below were found in one sample sequenced in a study of blood T cell repertoires in COVID-19. Method: immunoSEQ multiplex PCR; TCRdb's copy keeps in-frame clones and lacks some. The table lists a few hundred thousand clones, approximately 85% of them singletons. The specimen was PBMCs or T cells enriched from blood (not recorded which). The source of these receptors is a man under 40 who had recovered from COVID-19.

This sequence joins TRBV7-9 and TRBJ2-2; weak D call: TRBD2 (5 bases). Trimming pared 5 bases from V and 7 bases from J, leaving 17 bases between. Germline values: CDR1 SEHNR, CDR2 FQNEAQ (reference sequence). There are 15 residues in the CDR3. The chain's CDR3 is CASSTRGGVGGELFF. CDR3 in DNA: TGTGCCAGCAGCACTAGAGGCGGAGTGGGCGGGGAGCTGTTTTTT.

This clone was recorded many times. The chain is built from TRBV6-4 and TRBJ2-3; TRBD2 agrees at 9 bases. V shed 7 bases and J 0 bases; nucleotides not matched to a gene: 5. This CDR3 comprises 15 residues. Germline values: CDR1 MRHNA, CDR2 SNTAGT. Written as DNA, the CDR3 is TGTGCCAGCACTCCCAGCGGGGGGAGCACAGATACGCAGTATTTT. Residues: CASTPSGGSTDTQYF.

The genes are TRBV2 and TRBJ2-1; 7 bases are shared with TRBD1. Per the germline V gene, CDR1 is SNHLY and CDR2 is FYNNEI. J lost 12 bases, V lost 7 bases, and 6 bases had no gene match. This CDR3 comprises 11 residues. In DNA form, the CDR3 reads TGTGCCAGCACGTCAGCAGGGGGGCAGTTCTTC. Its protein is CASTSAGGQFF.

Worth noting for this clone: With a much larger clone just one base away, this may be a read error. This chain connects TRBV12-3 or TRBV12-4 to TRBJ2-7; TRBD2 matches at 9 bases. This CDR3 has 13 residues. Germline trimming cut 10 bases from V and 6 bases from J; bases unmatched to any gene: 10. CDR3 nucleotide sequence: TGTGCCAACAGCCTAGCGGGGTCAAGCGAGCAGTACTTC. Translation gives CANSLAGSSEQYF.

The rearrangement joins TRBV27 to TRBJ1-2; TRBD1 matches at 9 bases. The V gene end was trimmed by 5 bases and the J gene end by 0 bases; junction bases not matched to a gene: 7. This CDR3 spans 16 amino acids. Germline V gene sequence: CDR1 MNHEY, CDR2 SMNVEV (reference sequence). CDR3 DNA: TGTGCCAGCAGTCAGGGGACAGGGCTGACTAACTATGGCTACACCTTC. Translation gives CASSQGTGLTNYGYTF.

The V gene is TRBV4-3, the J gene TRBJ2-6; a weak D match, TRBD2 (5 bases). Germline CDR1 is LGHNA and CDR2 is YSLEER. The ends were cut back, 0 bases at V and 2 bases at J, with 8 bases in the middle. The CDR3 runs to 16 residues. The CDR3 DNA sequence: TGCGCCAGCAGCCAAGAGACTACGGCTGGGGCCAACGTCCTGACTTTC. Translating gives CASSQETTAGANVLTF.

The chain carries TRBV20-1 and TRBJ2-7, with 7 nucleotides matching TRBD2. The CDR3 is 14 residues long. The germline V gene encodes CDR1 DFQATT and CDR2 SNEGSKA (reference sequence). After removal of 3 bases from V and 4 bases from J, the junction contained 9 bases not matched to a gene. The CDR3 region is CSASGSGIGYEQYF. The DNA for the CDR3 is TGCAGTGCTAGTGGCAGCGGGATTGGGTACGAGCAGTACTTC.

This clone has a single count. This chain connects TRBV10-3 to TRBJ1-4; D possibly corresponds to TRBD1 (5 bases). CDR1 and CDR2 (germline): ENHRY, SYGVKD. Trimming left V 8 bases short and J 1 base short, with 11 bases between. The CDR3 contains 14 residues. The CDR3 DNA reads TGTGCCATCCGAAGGCAGGGAACTAATGAAAAACTGTTTTTT. This translates into CAIRRQGTNEKLFF.

The V call is TRBV6-5, the J call TRBJ2-1; D may be TRBD2 (5 bases). CDR1 and CDR2 (germline): MNHEY, SVGAGI. The CDR3 is 14 residues long. V lost 10 bases to trimming and J lost 2 bases, with 15 bases between them. CDR3 DNA sequence: TGTGCCACCCATCGGGCGGGTGCCTACAATGAGCAGTTCTTC. Translating gives CATHRAGAYNEQFF.

This clone was seen more than once but under ten times. J is TRBJ2-5 and V is TRBV6-6; D uncertain. Germline V CDR1 and CDR2: MNHNY, SVGAGI (reference sequence). The CDR3 covers 12 residues. Trimming took off 0 bases at V and 5 bases at J, with 4 bases between the two ends. DNA of the CDR3: TGTGCCAGCAGTTACTCGAGGGAGACCCAGTACTTC. This sequence encodes CASSYSRETQYF.

The chain uses TRBV24-1 and TRBJ2-7; 13 positions agree with TRBD2. The CDR3 loop spans 19 amino acids. Germline CDR1 KGHDR, CDR2 SFDVKD. With 6 bases clipped from V and 6 bases from J, the junction kept 19 bases outside the gene matches. CDR3 in amino acids: CATSSPYWTSGGSPPEQYF. The CDR3 nucleotides read TGTGCCACCAGTTCTCCCTATTGGACTAGCGGGGGATCCCCCCCCGAGCAGTACTTC.

This CDR3 reads CASSHSLGRGEGEQYF. The CDR3 coding sequence is TGTGCCAGCAGCCATAGCTTGGGCAGGGGGGAAGGCGAGCAGTACTTC. J is TRBJ2-7 and V is TRBV7-9; D might be TRBD1 (7 bases). Germline loops: CDR1 SEHNR, CDR2 FQNEAQ (reference sequence). Trimming took off 5 bases at V and 6 bases at J, with 23 bases between the two ends. The CDR3 length is 16 residues. The entire variable domain, with the rest obtained from reference TRBV7-9 and TRBJ2-7, is as follows: DTGVSQNPRHKITKRGQNVTFRCDPISEHNRLYWYRQTLGQGPEFLTYFQNEAQLEKSRLLSDRFSAERPKGSFSTLEIQRTEQGDSAMYLCASSHSLGRGEGEQYFGPGTRLTVT.

Written as DNA, the CDR3 is TGTGCCAGCAGCTTGGTCCCCGGAGACAATGAGCAGTTCTTC. Residues: CASSLVPGDNEQFF. The chain links TRBV5-6 to TRBJ2-1; no clear D gene. In germline, CDR1 is SGHDT, CDR2 YYEEEE. The V end was cut by 0 bases, the J end by 5 bases, with 9 bases between. The CDR3 has 14 amino acids.

The chain combines TRBV4-3 with TRBJ2-3; D is ambiguous. This CDR3 comprises 17 residues. From germline, CDR1 is LGHNA and CDR2 YSLEER. V lost 3 bases and J 1 base, leaving 17 bases between the germline ends. The CDR3 nucleotides read TGCGCCAGCAGCCAGAGCCGTCGGGTGGCCGGCACAGATACGCAGTATTTT. Amino acid sequence: CASSQSRRVAGTDTQYF.

This clone has a handful of counts. The V call is TRBV11-2, the J call TRBJ1-2; D perhaps matches TRBD1 (5 bases). The V and J ends lost 5 bases and 0 bases respectively, with 13 bases between them. The CDR3 has 15 residues. The V gene's germline CDR1 is SGHAT and CDR2 FQNNGV. The DNA for the CDR3 is TGTGCCAGCAGCCTATTCAGGACAACTAACTATGGCTACACCTTC. Protein sequence: CASSLFRTTNYGYTF.

The genes are TRBV7-9 and TRBJ1-2; D is unclear. V was clipped by 0 bases and J by 4 bases, with 6 bases between them. The CDR3 is made up of 13 amino acids. Looked up from germline, CDR1 is SEHNR and CDR2 is FQNEAQ (reference sequence). This CDR3 is CASSLAEGYGYTF. As DNA, the CDR3 is TGTGCCAGCAGCTTAGCTGAGGGCTATGGCTACACCTTC.

The rearrangement uses TRBV18 and TRBJ1-4; 7 bases match TRBD1. Trimming removed 5 bases from V and 4 bases from J; junction bases left unmatched: 13. Germline V gene sequence: CDR1 KGHSH, CDR2 LQKENI. The CDR3 length is 17 residues. The CDR3 here is CASSSGESNRGNEKLFF. The DNA of the CDR3 is TGTGCCAGCTCATCAGGAGAATCGAACAGGGGTAATGAAAAACTGTTTTTT.

This clone showed up just once. V is TRBV2 and J is TRBJ2-1; TRBD2 matches 12 bases. The CDR3 covers 15 residues. J lost 7 bases, V lost 6 bases, and 7 bases had no gene match. Germline V gene lookup returns CDR1 SNHLY and CDR2 FYNNEI. In DNA, the CDR3 is TGTGCCAGCAGCCAGACTAGCGGGGGAGAAAATGAGCAGTTCTTC. Its translation: CASSQTSGGENEQFF.

The V gene is TRBV13, the J gene TRBJ1-5; D gene uncertain. This CDR3 contains 13 residues. The V gene lost 5 bases and the J gene lost 4 bases, with 9 bases spanning the gap. CDR1 and CDR2 from the germline V gene are PRHDT and FYEKMQ (reference sequence). The DNA of the CDR3 is TGTGCCAGCAGCAGACAAAGAAATCAGCCCCAGCATTTT. The encoded protein is CASSRQRNQPQHF.

V gene TRBV27 combines with J gene TRBJ1-5; no clear D. The CDR3 is 15 residues long. Per germline, CDR1 MNHEY and CDR2 SMNVEV (reference sequence). Deletions cut 3 bases from V and 1 base from J, with 10 bases between. The CDR3 spells CASSLFGNSNQPQHF. Here the CDR3 DNA reads TGTGCCAGCAGTTTGTTCGGTAACAGCAATCAGCCCCAGCATTTT.

This sequence joins TRBV14 and TRBJ1-2; 8 bases match TRBD1. Germline-derived CDR1 and CDR2 are SGHDN and FVKESK. The ends lost 3 bases at V and 6 bases at J; junction bases unmatched: 6. The CDR3 has 14 amino acids. The DNA of the CDR3 is TGTGCCAGCAGCCATGAACAGGGGGGCGATGGCTACACCTTC. Amino acids: CASSHEQGGDGYTF. The variable domain in full, completed from reference TRBV14 and TRBJ1-2, reads EAGVTQFPSHSVIEKGQTVTLRCDPISGHDNLYWYRRVMGKEIKFLLHFVKESKQDESGMPNNRFLAERTGGTYSTLKVQPAELEDSGVYFCASSHEQGGDGYTFGSGTRLTVV.

At least ten counts were recorded for this clone. The V gene is TRBV14, the J gene TRBJ2-1; 9 positions match TRBD1. This CDR3 is built from 16 residues. Looked up from germline, CDR1 is SGHDN and CDR2 is FVKESK. V was clipped by 5 bases and J by 7 bases; unmatched bases: 12. The CDR3 coding sequence is TGTGCCAGCAGCTTACGGGACAGGGTAATTGGAAATGAGCAGTTCTTC. The encoded protein is CASSLRDRVIGNEQFF.

The chain uses TRBV13 and TRBJ2-5, with 14 bases fitting TRBD2. The germline CDR1 and CDR2 sequences are PRHDT and FYEKMQ (reference sequence). The CDR3 loop spans 13 amino acids. V gave up 5 bases and J gave up 11 bases; unmatched junction bases: 4. This chain's CDR3 is CASSPGLAGAQYF. In DNA form, the CDR3 reads TGTGCCAGCAGCCCGGGACTAGCGGGGGCGCAGTACTTC.

This clone was observed a few times. This chain links TRBV18 with TRBJ1-5; D uncertain. Germline V CDR1 and CDR2: KGHSH, LQKENI. The CDR3 runs 13 residues. Trimming cost V 3 bases and J 8 bases, with 11 bases left between them. The CDR3: CASSPSGSEPQHF. CDR3 DNA sequence: TGTGCCAGCTCACCCTCGGGTTCGGAGCCCCAGCATTTT.

This chain connects TRBV2 to TRBJ2-7; 11 bases line up with TRBD1. V lost 5 bases and J lost 4; bases outside the gene matches: 7. Per germline, CDR1 SNHLY and CDR2 FYNNEI. This CDR3 region has 15 residues. The CDR3 loop reads CASSLGDRGFYEQYF. The CDR3 DNA is TGTGCCAGCAGTTTGGGGGACAGGGGGTTTTACGAGCAGTACTTC.

This chain joins TRBV7-2 and TRBJ2-3, with 10 bases identical to TRBD2. V lost 3 bases to trimming and J lost 5 bases; unmatched junction nucleotides: 5. The CDR3 is 15 amino acids. From germline, CDR1 is SGHTA and CDR2 FQGNSA. Here the CDR3 reads CASSLASGGLDTQYF. In nucleotides, the CDR3 is TGTGCCAGCAGCTTGGCTAGCGGGGGTTTAGATACGCAGTATTTT.

Turning to this clone: The sample holds other DNA sequences that translate to the same CDR3. The chain uses TRBV27 and TRBJ1-6; no definite D call. The CDR3 is 13 residues long. V lost 3 bases and J 7 bases, leaving 7 bases between the germline ends. Germline V gene lookup returns CDR1 MNHEY and CDR2 SMNVEV (reference sequence). The chain's CDR3 is CASSFTENSPLHF. The CDR3 DNA sequence: TGTGCCAGCAGTTTCACAGAGAATTCACCCCTCCACTTT.

This clone was seen a handful of times. This chain links TRBV4-2 with TRBJ1-3, with D possibly TRBD1 on 5 matching bases. Germline V gene lookup returns CDR1 LGHNA and CDR2 YNFKEQ. This CDR3 has 15 residues. The V end was cut by 0 bases, the J end by 3 bases, with 9 bases between. CDR3 in amino acids: CASSQDMTVGNTIYF. The CDR3 DNA reads TGTGCCAGCAGCCAAGATATGACAGTTGGAAACACCATATATTTT.

V usage is TRBV2 and J usage is TRBJ1-3; D is possibly TRBD1 (5 bases). Trimming left V 6 bases short and J 2 bases short, with 14 bases between. The V gene's germline CDR1 is SNHLY and CDR2 FYNNEI. The CDR3 is made up of 15 amino acids. The CDR3 DNA follows: TGTGCCAGCAGGACGGACACTGGAGCTGGAAACACCATATATTTT. Its translation: CASRTDTGAGNTIYF.

This rearrangement joins TRBV19 to TRBJ2-2, with a tentative D call TRBD1 (6 bases). The V end lost 4 bases, the J end lost 6 bases, and 12 bases lay between the germline ends. The CDR3 spans 14 residues. The V gene's germline CDR1 is LNHDA and CDR2 SQIVND (reference sequence). The CDR3, as DNA: TGTGCCAGTAGTACAGGGACATCGTCCGGGGAGCTGTTTTTT. Its translation: CASSTGTSSGELFF.

This chain connects TRBV3-1 (or the pseudogene TRBV3-2) to TRBJ1-1; 9 bases fit TRBD1. Germline V gene sequence: CDR1 LGHDT, CDR2 YNNKEL (reference sequence). Trimming at V came to 6 bases and at J to 10 bases, leaving 9 bases not matched to a gene. The CDR3 has 13 residues. Here the CDR3 reads CASSPQGAGGAFF. For the CDR3, the DNA is TGTGCCAGCAGTCCACAGGGGGCTGGGGGAGCTTTCTTT.

This sequence joins TRBV3-1 (or the pseudogene TRBV3-2) and TRBJ1-2; D may be TRBD1 (5 bases). The V gene lost 1 base and the J gene lost 3 bases, with 9 bases spanning the gap. The CDR3 extends over 14 amino acids. From germline, CDR1 is LGHDT and CDR2 YNNKEL (reference sequence). The CDR3 DNA sequence: TGTGCCAGCAGCCAAGGGAAAGGGGACTATGGCTACACCTTC. It specifies CASSQGKGDYGYTF.